These T cell receptor beta chains were read from a single sample in a study of regulatory T cells in long-lasting Graves disease. Using its own MiXCR run on the multiplex PCR reads, TCRdb lists one record per CDR3 protein. Of around 450,000 distinct CDR3 sequences in the sample, roughly 21% were seen once. Sequences were derived from peripheral blood mononuclear cells (PBMCs), sampled when the disease was refractory, from a patient treated with antithyroid drugs. Every receptor here comes from a female donor with Graves disease. CDR3s include the opening cysteine and the closing phenylalanine or tryptophan. Each record gives: clone size, D gene, V gene, J gene, CDR3 DNA, CDR3 protein. D genes are given only for firm matches. Rows give clone size only sometimes, using once, few, many, or a class for an expanded clone.

-	-	TRBV29-1	TRBJ2-7	TGCAGCGTTGAAGAGCTCCAGGAAGGGTCCTACGAGCAGTACTTC	CSVEELQEGSYEQYF
many	TRBD2	TRBV12-3/TRBV12-4	TRBJ2-5	TGTGCCAGCAGTGAGTCCGGACTAGCGGTAGAGACCCAGTACTTC	CASSESGLAVETQYF
few	-	TRBV19	TRBJ2-7	TGTGCCAGGATTGGTGGTGGCTTCTACGAGCAGTACTTC	CARIGGGFYEQYF
-	-	TRBV20-1	TRBJ1-6	TGCAGTGCTAGAGATCAAAGAATCTTCGAAAATTCACCCCTCCACTTT	CSARDQRIFENSPLHF
many	-	TRBV28	TRBJ1-5	TGTGCCAGCAGTCTCGATGGAAGGGATCTGAATCAGCCCCAGCATTTT	CASSLDGRDLNQPQHF
many	TRBD2	TRBV6-1	TRBJ2-5	TGTGCCAGCAGCCGGGGCGGGGGAGAGACCCAGTACTTC	CASSRGGGETQYF
-	TRBD2	TRBV4-3	TRBJ2-7	TGCGCCAGCAGCCAAGACGGAGCGGGAGGACCCTACGAGCAGTACTTC	CASSQDGAGGPYEQYF
-	TRBD1	TRBV15	TRBJ2-4	TGTGCCACCAGCAGAGATAACAGGGGTTTCGACATTCAGTACTTC	CATSRDNRGFDIQYF
many	-	TRBV28	TRBJ2-2	TGTGCCAGCAGTTTGCGCGGGGACACCGGGGAGCTGTTTTTT	CASSLRGDTGELFF
-	TRBD2	TRBV7-2	TRBJ2-7	TGTGCCAGCACCCAAGGGGTAGCGGGAGCCCTCTACGAGCAGTACTTC	CASTQGVAGALYEQYF
-	TRBD1	TRBV6-1	TRBJ1-2	TGTGCCAGCGGGTGGACAGGGGCATCGGGCTATGGCTACACCTTC	CASGWTGASGYGYTF
-	-	TRBV28	TRBJ2-7	TGTGCCAGCAGTTTATCCCAAATGCTTGAATCCCCTTACGAGCAGTACTTC	CASSLSQMLESPYEQYF
-	-	TRBV6-1	TRBJ1-5	TGTGCCAGCAGTGAGTCGACAGTATGGCAGCCCCAGCATTTT	CASSESTVWQPQHF
many	-	TRBV10-3	TRBJ2-5	TGTGCCATCAGTGAGTCGAGTCAGCTGAAAGAGACCCAGTACTTC	CAISESSQLKETQYF
many	-	TRBV20-1	TRBJ1-1	TGCAGTGCTAGATCCGGAATTACTGAAGCTTTCTTT	CSARSGITEAFF
-	-	TRBV7-8	TRBJ2-2	TGTGCCAGCAGCTCGCTCACAGGGTCCGGGGAGCTGTTTTTT	CASSSLTGSGELFF
many	-	TRBV28	TRBJ1-1	TGTGCCAGCACAGAGGGGAGGACTGAAGCTTTCTTT	CASTEGRTEAFF
many	TRBD1	TRBV9	TRBJ1-1	TGTGCCAGCAGCGCCCGACAGGGTGAGAACACTGAAGCTTTCTTT	CASSARQGENTEAFF
many	-	TRBV28	TRBJ1-1	TGTGCCACCTCCTTCTTGCAGGGCTGGGACACTGAAGCTTTCTTT	CATSFLQGWDTEAFF
many	-	TRBV3-1	TRBJ1-4	TGTGCCAGCAGGTGGAGGGAAGAAAAACTGTTTTTT	CASRWREEKLFF
-	-	TRBV7-3	TRBJ1-2	TGTGCCAGCAGCCCGGTTGGGGGGAGCTATGGCTACACCTTC	CASSPVGGSYGYTF
few	-	TRBV7-9	TRBJ1-5	TGTGCCAGCGGCAAAGCGGATCAGCCCCAGCATTTT	CASGKADQPQHF
few	-	TRBV27	TRBJ2-7	TGTGCCAGCAGTTTAAGACCGTCCTACGAGCAGTACTTC	CASSLRPSYEQYF
many	-	TRBV2	TRBJ1-5	TGTGCCAGCAGCGTCCAGGTTAGCAATCAGCCCCAGCATTTT	CASSVQVSNQPQHF
many	TRBD1	TRBV28	TRBJ1-2	TGTGCCAGCCTTCCCCAGGGGGCGTCCCCCCACTATGGCTACACCTTC	CASLPQGASPHYGYTF
many	TRBD1	TRBV11-2	TRBJ2-7	TGTGCCAGCAGCTCCCTACGGGGACAGGGGAGCTACGAGCAGTACTTC	CASSSLRGQGSYEQYF
-	-	TRBV27	TRBJ2-7	TGTGCCAGCAGTTTTGGGGGGCTCGAGCAGTACTTC	CASSFGGLEQYF
-	-	TRBV7-9	TRBJ1-1	TGTGCCAGCAGCTTAAGAAGAGGGGGAGGTACTGAAGCTTTCTTT	CASSLRRGGGTEAFF
-	TRBD1	TRBV6-2/TRBV6-3	TRBJ1-1	TGTGCCAGCAGTTCGGTACAGGGGGCCGGCACTGAAACTTTCTTT	CASSSVQGAGTETFF
-	TRBD2	TRBV12-5	TRBJ2-2	TGTGCTAGTGGTTTGGTACTATTCCGGGCGGGAGGAACTGGGGAGCTGTTTTTT	CASGLVLFRAGGTGELFF
-	-	TRBV29-1	TRBJ2-7	TGCAGCGCTGGGGACACCCTCTACGAGCAGTACTTC	CSAGDTLYEQYF
few	TRBD1	TRBV11-1	TRBJ2-7	TGTGCCAGCAGCGTTACCGGGACAGGGACCTACGAGCAGTACTTC	CASSVTGTGTYEQYF
-	TRBD1	TRBV20-1	TRBJ1-1	TGCAGTGCTAACAGGGGGATTGAAGCTTTCTTT	CSANRGIEAFF
-	-	TRBV7-2	TRBJ2-5	TGTGCCAGCAGCCCCATTCTAGCGCTACTCCTCCAAGAGACCCAGTACTTC	CASSPILALLLQETQYF
-	TRBD2	TRBV7-8	TRBJ2-7	TGTGCCAGCAGTTTGACTAGCGGTCCCTACGAGCAGTACTTC	CASSLTSGPYEQYF
-	TRBD2	TRBV4-1	TRBJ2-3	TGCGCCAGCAGCCAACTTGGGCAGGGAGGGGTTACGCAGTATTTT	CASSQLGQGGVTQYF
-	-	TRBV13	TRBJ2-4	TGTGCCAGCAGCCAGGGGATTGACATTCAGTACTTC	CASSQGIDIQYF
many	-	TRBV28	TRBJ2-2	TGTGCCAGTATGGGGGTCACCGGGGAGCTGTTTTTT	CASMGVTGELFF
few	-	TRBV7-9	TRBJ1-2	TGTGCCAGCAGCTTAGACGAGTTCTATGGCTACACCTTC	CASSLDEFYGYTF
-	TRBD1	TRBV9	TRBJ1-1	TGTGCCAGCAGCGTCAACTCCGGGACAGGGAACACTGAAGCTTTCTTT	CASSVNSGTGNTEAFF
-	-	TRBV7-2	TRBJ1-5	TGTGCCAGCAGCTTAGCCGGAGGGACACAGAATCAGCCCCAGCATTTT	CASSLAGGTQNQPQHF
many	TRBD1	TRBV20-1	TRBJ1-6	TGCAGTGCTAGAGTCGTTGGACAGGGAAATTCACCCCTCCACTTT	CSARVVGQGNSPLHF
-	-	TRBV4-1	TRBJ2-2	TGCGCCAGCAGCCAAGGCGCGGGGCCCAACACCGGGGAGCTGTTTTTT	CASSQGAGPNTGELFF
once	-	TRBV6-1	TRBJ2-2	TGTGCCAGCAGTGAACTCTACAGGGGCGGGGAGCTGTCTTTT	CASSELYRGGELSF
-	-	TRBV20-1	TRBJ1-5	TGCAGTGCTAGCACAGGGAATCAGCCCCAGCATTTT	CSASTGNQPQHF
-	-	TRBV12-3/TRBV12-4	TRBJ1-5	TGTGCCAGCAGTTCAGCCGATCGGCCCCAGCATTTT	CASSSADRPQHF
few	-	TRBV11-2	TRBJ2-1	TGTGCCAGCTCCCTTGGGAGTACCTACAATGAGCAGTTCTTC	CASSLGSTYNEQFF
-	-	TRBV7-9	TRBJ2-1	TGTGCCAGCAGCCGAATTCTCCATGAGCAGTTCTTC	CASSRILHEQFF
many	TRBD1	TRBV12-3/TRBV12-4	TRBJ2-7	TGTGCCAGCAGTACCGGGACAGGGCACGACGAGCAGTACTTC	CASSTGTGHDEQYF
few	-	TRBV19	TRBJ1-6	TGTGCCAGTAGTACCCTTGGGGGGCGGAATTCACCCCTCCACTTT	CASSTLGGRNSPLHF
many	-	TRBV13	TRBJ1-1	TGTGCCAGCAGCGAGGGACGGAGCAACACTGAAGCTTTCTTT	CASSEGRSNTEAFF
many	-	TRBV5-1	TRBJ1-1	TGCGCCAGCAGCTTATCAGGGGCGGGCATGAACACTGAAGCTTTCTTT	CASSLSGAGMNTEAFF
few	-	TRBV19	TRBJ1-5	TGTGCCAGTATCCCTTCGCACAGGGCGGCGGGCAATCAGCCCCAGCATTTT	CASIPSHRAAGNQPQHF
many	TRBD1	TRBV2	TRBJ2-7	TGTGCCCGAGGGGGCTCTCCCTACGAGCAGTACTTC	CARGGSPYEQYF
few	TRBD2	TRBV2	TRBJ2-3	TGTGCCAGCAGACCTCAGGGGGGACTAGCGGGAGGGCCAAGCACAGATACGCAGTATTTT	CASRPQGGLAGGPSTDTQYF
few	-	TRBV19	TRBJ1-1	TGTGCCAGTAGGAGAGCCAGGGAGGCCACTGAAGCTTTCTTT	CASRRAREATEAFF